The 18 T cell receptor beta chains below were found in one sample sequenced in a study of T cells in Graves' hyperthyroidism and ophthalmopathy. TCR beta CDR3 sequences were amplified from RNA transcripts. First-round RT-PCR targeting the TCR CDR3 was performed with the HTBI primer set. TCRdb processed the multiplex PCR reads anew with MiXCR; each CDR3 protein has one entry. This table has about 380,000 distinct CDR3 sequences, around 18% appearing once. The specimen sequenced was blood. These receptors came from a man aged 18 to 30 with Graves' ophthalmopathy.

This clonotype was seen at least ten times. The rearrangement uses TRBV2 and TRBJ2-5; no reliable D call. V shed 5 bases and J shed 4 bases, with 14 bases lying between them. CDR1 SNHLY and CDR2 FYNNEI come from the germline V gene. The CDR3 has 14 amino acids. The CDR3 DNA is TGTGCCAGCAGTAAAGGGCCCCGAGGAGAGACCCAGTACTTC. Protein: CASSKGPRGETQYF.

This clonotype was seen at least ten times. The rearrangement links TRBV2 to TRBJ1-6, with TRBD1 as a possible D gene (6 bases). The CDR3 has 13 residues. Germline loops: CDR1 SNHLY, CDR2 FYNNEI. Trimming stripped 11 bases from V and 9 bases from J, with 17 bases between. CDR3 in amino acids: CAGGGEAGSPLHF. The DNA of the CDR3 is TGTGCCGGGGGCGGGGAGGCGGGTTCACCCCTCCACTTT.

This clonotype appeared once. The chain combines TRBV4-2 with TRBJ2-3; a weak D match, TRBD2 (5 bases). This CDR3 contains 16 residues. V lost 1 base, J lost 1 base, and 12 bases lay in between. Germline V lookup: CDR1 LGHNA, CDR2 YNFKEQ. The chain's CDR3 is CASSQVSRGGTDTQYF. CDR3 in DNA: TGTGCCAGCAGCCAAGTTAGCCGGGGTGGCACAGATACGCAGTATTTT.

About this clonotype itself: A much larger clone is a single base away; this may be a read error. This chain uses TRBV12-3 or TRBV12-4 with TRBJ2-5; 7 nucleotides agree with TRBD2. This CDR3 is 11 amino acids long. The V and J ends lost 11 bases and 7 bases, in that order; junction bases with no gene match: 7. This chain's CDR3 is CASTGGGTQYF. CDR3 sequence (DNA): TGTGCCTCCACGGGGGGAGGGACCCAGTACTTC.

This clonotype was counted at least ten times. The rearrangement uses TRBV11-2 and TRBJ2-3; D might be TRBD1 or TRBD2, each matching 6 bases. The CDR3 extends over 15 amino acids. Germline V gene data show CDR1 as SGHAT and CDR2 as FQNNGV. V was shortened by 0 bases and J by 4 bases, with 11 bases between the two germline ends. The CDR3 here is CASSLDVGGPDTQYF. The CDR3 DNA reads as TGTGCCAGCAGCTTAGATGTGGGGGGCCCAGATACGCAGTATTTT.

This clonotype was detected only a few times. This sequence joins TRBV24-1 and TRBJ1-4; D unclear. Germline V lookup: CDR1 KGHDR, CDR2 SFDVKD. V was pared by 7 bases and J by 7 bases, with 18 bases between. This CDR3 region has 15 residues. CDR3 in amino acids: CATSSTSGDREKLFF. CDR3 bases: TGTGCCACCAGCTCAACAAGTGGGGATCGTGAAAAACTGTTTTTT.

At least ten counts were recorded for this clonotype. The CDR3 here is CASRSPGLVKEQYF. In DNA form, the CDR3 reads TGTGCCAGCAGATCCCCGGGACTAGTCAAGGAGCAGTACTTC. The rearrangement uses TRBV27 and TRBJ2-7, with 8 positions matching TRBD2. Germline CDR1 reads MNHEY; CDR2 reads SMNVEV (reference sequence). V shed 6 bases, J shed 7 bases, and the junction held 11 bases outside the gene matches. This CDR3 is built from 14 residues.

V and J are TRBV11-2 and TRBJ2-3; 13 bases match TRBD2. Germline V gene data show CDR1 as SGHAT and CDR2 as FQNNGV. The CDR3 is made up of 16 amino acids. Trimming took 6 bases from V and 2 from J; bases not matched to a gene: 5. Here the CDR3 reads CASRVTSGGDTDTQYF. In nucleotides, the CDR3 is TGTGCCAGCAGGGTAACTAGCGGGGGGGACACAGATACGCAGTATTTT.

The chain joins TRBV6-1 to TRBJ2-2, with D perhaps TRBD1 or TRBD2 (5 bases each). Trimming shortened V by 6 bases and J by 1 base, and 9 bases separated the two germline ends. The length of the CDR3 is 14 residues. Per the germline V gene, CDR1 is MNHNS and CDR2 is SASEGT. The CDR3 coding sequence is TGTGCCAGCAGCAAGGGACGGAACACCGGGGAGCTGTTTTTT. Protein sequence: CASSKGRNTGELFF.

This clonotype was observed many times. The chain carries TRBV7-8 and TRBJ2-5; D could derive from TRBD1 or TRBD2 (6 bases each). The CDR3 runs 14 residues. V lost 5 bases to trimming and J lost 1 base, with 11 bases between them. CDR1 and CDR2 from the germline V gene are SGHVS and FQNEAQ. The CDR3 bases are TGTGCCAGCAGCAAGTCGGGGGCCCAAGAGACCCAGTACTTC. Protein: CASSKSGAQETQYF.

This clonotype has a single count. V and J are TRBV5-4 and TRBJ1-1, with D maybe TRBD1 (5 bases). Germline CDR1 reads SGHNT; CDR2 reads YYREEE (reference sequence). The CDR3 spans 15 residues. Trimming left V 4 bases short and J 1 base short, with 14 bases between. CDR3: CASSPPGLRNTEAFF. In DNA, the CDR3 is TGTGCCAGCAGCCCGCCGGGACTCCGGAACACTGAAGCTTTCTTT.

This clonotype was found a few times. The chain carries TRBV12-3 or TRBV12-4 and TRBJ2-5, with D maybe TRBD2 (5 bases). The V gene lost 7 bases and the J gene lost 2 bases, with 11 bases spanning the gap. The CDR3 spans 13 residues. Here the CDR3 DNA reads TGTGCCAGCAACCGAGGGCAGCAAGAGACCCAGTACTTC. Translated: CASNRGQQETQYF.

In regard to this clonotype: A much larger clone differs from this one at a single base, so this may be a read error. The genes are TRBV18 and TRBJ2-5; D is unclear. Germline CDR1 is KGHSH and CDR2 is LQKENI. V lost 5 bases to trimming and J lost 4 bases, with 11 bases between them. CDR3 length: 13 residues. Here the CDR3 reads CASSWGAGETQYF. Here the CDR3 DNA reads TGTGCCAGCTCATGGGGTGCCGGAGAGACCCAGTACTTC.

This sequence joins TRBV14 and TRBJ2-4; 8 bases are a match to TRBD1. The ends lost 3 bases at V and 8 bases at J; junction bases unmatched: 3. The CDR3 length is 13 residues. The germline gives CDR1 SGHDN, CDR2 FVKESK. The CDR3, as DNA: TGTGCCAGCAGCCAGACAGGGGTGGACATTCAGTACTTC. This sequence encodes CASSQTGVDIQYF.

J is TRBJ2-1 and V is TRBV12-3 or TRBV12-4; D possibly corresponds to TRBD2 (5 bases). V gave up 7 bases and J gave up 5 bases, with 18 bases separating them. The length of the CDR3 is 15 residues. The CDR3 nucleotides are TGTGCCAGCACCTCGGACTCTAGGCGCCACAATGAGCAGTTCTTC. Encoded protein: CASTSDSRRHNEQFF.

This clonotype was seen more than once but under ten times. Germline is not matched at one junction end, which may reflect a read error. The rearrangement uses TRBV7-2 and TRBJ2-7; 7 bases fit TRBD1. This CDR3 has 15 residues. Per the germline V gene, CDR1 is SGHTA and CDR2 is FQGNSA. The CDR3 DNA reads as TGTGCCAGCAGTTTAGGGACAGAAACCTCCTACGAGCAGTACTTC. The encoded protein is CASSLGTETSYEQYF.

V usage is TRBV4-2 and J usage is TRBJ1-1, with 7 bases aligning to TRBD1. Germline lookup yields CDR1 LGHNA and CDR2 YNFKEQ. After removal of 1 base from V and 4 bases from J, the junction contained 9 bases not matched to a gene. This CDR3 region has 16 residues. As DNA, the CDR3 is TGTGCCAGCAGCCAAGCACCTAAGGGGGCCCCCACTGAAGCTTTCTTT. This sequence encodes CASSQAPKGAPTEAFF.

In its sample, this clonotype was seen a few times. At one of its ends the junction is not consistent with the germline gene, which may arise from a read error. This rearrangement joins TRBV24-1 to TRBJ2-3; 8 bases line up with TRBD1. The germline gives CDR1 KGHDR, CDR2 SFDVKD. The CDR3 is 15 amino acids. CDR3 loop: CATREDRADTDTQYF. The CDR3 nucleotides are TGTGCCACCCGTGAGGACAGGGCCGACACAGATACGCAGTATTTT.